The T cell receptor (beta chain) under discussion was sequenced for a study of OX40 agonist ivuxolimab in advanced cancers. The overall study: Clinicians treated patients with ivuxolimab, an agonistic anti-OX40 (CD134) antibody. Partial responses were achieved by three patients, of whom one had hepatocellular carcinoma and two had cutaneous melanoma. Patients were roughly 83% male with ages roughly 20 to 90, mean approximately 58. General study findings and limits: Relative to CD4+, CD8+ T cells held more expanded clones on average.

TCRdb's table, derived via immunoSEQ multiplex PCR, lists solely in-frame clones and lacks some. The sample consists of about 77,000 clones, around 85% of them appearing once. Trimming stripped 2 bases from V and 7 bases from J, with 18 bases between. This CDR3 region has 16 residues. Germline CDR1 reads SGHTA; CDR2 reads FQGNSA. This clone was seen once. Its antigen is not identified. The V gene is TRBV7-2, the J gene TRBJ1-5, with D possibly TRBD1 on 5 matching bases. This receptor was taken from an adult with an advanced solid tumor such as melanoma, head and neck, liver or kidney cancer. The source material was CD4+ or CD8+ T cells sorted from blood, sampled in a trial of the OX40 agonist ivuxolimab. The CDR3 region is CASSLQWEGQGQPQHF. In DNA, the CDR3 is TGTGCCAGCAGCTTACAGTGGGAGGGGCAGGGCCAGCCCCAGCATTTT.